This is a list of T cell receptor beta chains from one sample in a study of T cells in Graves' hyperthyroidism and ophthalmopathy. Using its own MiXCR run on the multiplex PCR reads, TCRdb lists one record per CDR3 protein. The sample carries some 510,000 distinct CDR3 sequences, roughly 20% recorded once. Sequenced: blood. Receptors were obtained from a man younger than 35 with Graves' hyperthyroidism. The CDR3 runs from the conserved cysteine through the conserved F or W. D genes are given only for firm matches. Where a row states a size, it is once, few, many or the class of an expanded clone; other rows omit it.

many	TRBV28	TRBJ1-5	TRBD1	CASKEQGNQPQHF	TGTGCCAGCAAAGAACAGGGGAATCAGCCCCAGCATTTT
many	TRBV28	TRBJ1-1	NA	CASTSMGRGRTEAFF	TGTGCCAGCACCTCGATGGGACGGGGGAGGACTGAAGCTTTCTTT
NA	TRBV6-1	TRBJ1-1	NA	CASSETRSTEAFF	TGTGCCAGCAGTGAAACGAGGTCCACTGAAGCTTTCTTT
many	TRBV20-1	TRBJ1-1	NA	CSVPGDQIEAFF	TGCAGTGTACCAGGGGACCAGATAGAAGCTTTCTTT
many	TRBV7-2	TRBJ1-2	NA	CASSAQWANYGYTF	TGTGCCAGCAGCGCTCAGTGGGCTAACTATGGCTACACCTTC
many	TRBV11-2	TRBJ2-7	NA	CASSSGHGFFYEQYF	TGTGCCAGCAGCTCCGGACATGGCTTTTTCTACGAGCAGTACTTC
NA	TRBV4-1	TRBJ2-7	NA	CASSQERGLSPYEQYF	TGCGCCAGCAGCCAAGAGAGGGGCTTGTCTCCCTACGAGCAGTACTTC
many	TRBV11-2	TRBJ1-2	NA	CASRSDPGGYGYTF	TGTGCCAGCAGATCGGACCCCGGCGGCTATGGCTACACCTTC
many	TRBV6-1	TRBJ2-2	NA	CASTYTHTGELFF	TGTGCCAGCACGTACACACATACCGGGGAGCTGTTTTTT
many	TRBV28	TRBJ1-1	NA	CASTLRQAGEAFF	TGTGCCAGCACCCTGAGACAGGCGGGTGAAGCTTTCTTT
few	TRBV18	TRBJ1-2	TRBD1	CASSPRDRGDYGYTF	TGTGCCAGCTCACCGCGGGACAGGGGGGACTATGGCTACACCTTC
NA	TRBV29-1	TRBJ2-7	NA	CSVGDRVRSYEQYF	TGCAGCGTTGGCGACAGAGTCCGCTCCTACGAGCAGTACTTC
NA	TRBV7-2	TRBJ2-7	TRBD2	CASSSKLAGVSGEQYF	TGTGCCAGCAGCTCCAAACTAGCGGGAGTATCTGGCGAGCAGTACTTC
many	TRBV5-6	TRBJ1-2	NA	CASSLLQGLEGYTF	TGTGCCAGCAGCCTCCTACAGGGTTTAGAGGGCTACACCTTC
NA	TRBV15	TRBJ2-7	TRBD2	CATSRDTGLSYEQYF	TGTGCCACCAGCAGAGATACGGGACTATCCTACGAGCAGTACTTC
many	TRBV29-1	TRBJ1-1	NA	CSVARGTEAFF	TGCAGCGTTGCGAGGGGTACTGAAGCTTTCTTT
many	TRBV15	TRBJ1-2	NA	CATSRDLSVGSRLRGYTF	TGTGCCACCAGCAGAGATCTGTCTGTTGGGTCCAGACTTCGAGGCTACACCTTC
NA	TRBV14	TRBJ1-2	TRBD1	CASSLLTWDRGSDYGYTF	TGTGCCAGCAGCCTCCTGACGTGGGACAGGGGATCCGACTATGGCTACACCTTC
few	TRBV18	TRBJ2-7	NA	CASSSEVSLYEQYF	TGTGCCAGCTCATCAGAGGTCAGCCTCTACGAGCAGTACTTC
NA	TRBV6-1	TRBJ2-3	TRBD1	CASGDRAPDTQYF	TGTGCCAGCGGCGACAGGGCTCCAGATACGCAGTATTTT
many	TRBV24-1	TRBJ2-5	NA	CATSDVALQETQYF	TGTGCCACCAGTGATGTAGCTCTCCAAGAGACCCAGTACTTC
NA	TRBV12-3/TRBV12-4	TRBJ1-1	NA	CASSLRSGPHTEAFF	TGTGCCAGCAGTTTACGGAGTGGTCCCCACACTGAAGCTTTCTTT
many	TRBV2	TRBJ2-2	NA	CASREGLNTGELFF	TGTGCCAGCAGGGAGGGGCTGAACACCGGGGAGCTGTTTTTT
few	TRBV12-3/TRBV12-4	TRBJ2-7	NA	CAIKPRDTYEQYF	TGTGCCATCAAACCCCGGGATACCTACGAGCAGTACTTC
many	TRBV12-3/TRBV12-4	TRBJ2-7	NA	CASSLGTDEQYF	TGTGCCAGCAGTTTAGGTACAGACGAGCAGTACTTC
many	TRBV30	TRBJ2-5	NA	CAWKVGATQYF	TGTGCCTGGAAAGTAGGCGCGACCCAGTACTTC
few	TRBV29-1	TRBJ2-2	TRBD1	CSALTGGTGELFF	TGCAGCGCACTGACAGGGGGAACCGGGGAGCTGTTTTTT
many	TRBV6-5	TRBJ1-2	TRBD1	CASSSTAGGTSDGYTF	TGTGCCAGCAGTTCGACTGCAGGGGGCACGTCTGATGGCTACACCTTC
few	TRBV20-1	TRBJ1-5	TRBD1	CSAKSYRGRNQPQHF	TGCAGTGCTAAATCGTACAGGGGAAGGAATCAGCCCCAGCATTTT
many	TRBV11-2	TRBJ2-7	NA	CASRSIRDEQYF	TGTGCCAGCAGATCTATCCGGGACGAGCAGTACTTC
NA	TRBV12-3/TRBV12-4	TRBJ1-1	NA	CASSSGGAGIAFF	TGTGCCAGCAGTTCCGGGGGCGCGGGGATAGCTTTCTTT
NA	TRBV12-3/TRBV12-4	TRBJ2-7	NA	CASSLHGGPYEQYF	TGTGCCAGCAGTCTGCATGGGGGGCCCTACGAGCAGTACTTC
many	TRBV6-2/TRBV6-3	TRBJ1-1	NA	CASSYSVSGSAFF	TGTGCCAGCAGTTACTCCGTAAGTGGGTCAGCTTTCTTT
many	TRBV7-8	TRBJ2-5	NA	CASSHPTGMETQYF	TGTGCCAGCAGCCATCCTACAGGGATGGAGACCCAGTACTTC
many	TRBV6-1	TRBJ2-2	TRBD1	CASNRGQVNTGELFF	TGTGCCAGCAACCGGGGACAGGTGAACACCGGGGAGCTGTTTTTT